This TCR beta chain came from a study of blood T cell repertoires in COVID-19. Study in general: Acute and convalescent COVID-19 samples came from the United States, Italy and Spain. In each case, the material was cDNA or gDNA derived from T cells, B-cell-depleted T cells, or PBMCs.

CDR1 is SGHVS, CDR2 FQNEAQ, per germline. Trimming left V 2 bases short and J 4 bases short, with 5 bases between. The CDR3 extends over 13 amino acids. Original data processing: Reference gene primer amplification yielded estimated nucleated cell counts. Only in-frame clones appear in the TCRdb table, and some are missing; sequencing was by immunoSEQ multiplex PCR. For V, J and clone size, that table is used; D and trimming come from the DNA. The table lists 85,000 to 120,000 clones, less than 85% of them singletons. Sequences were obtained from peripheral blood. The genes are TRBV7-8 and TRBJ2-2; D perhaps matches TRBD2 (5 bases). The TCR sequence derives from a woman aged 55-70 years with acute or convalescent COVID-19. CDR3 nucleotides: TGTGCCAGCAGCTTACGGGGCACCGGGGAGCTGTTTTTT. Protein sequence: CASSLRGTGELFF.